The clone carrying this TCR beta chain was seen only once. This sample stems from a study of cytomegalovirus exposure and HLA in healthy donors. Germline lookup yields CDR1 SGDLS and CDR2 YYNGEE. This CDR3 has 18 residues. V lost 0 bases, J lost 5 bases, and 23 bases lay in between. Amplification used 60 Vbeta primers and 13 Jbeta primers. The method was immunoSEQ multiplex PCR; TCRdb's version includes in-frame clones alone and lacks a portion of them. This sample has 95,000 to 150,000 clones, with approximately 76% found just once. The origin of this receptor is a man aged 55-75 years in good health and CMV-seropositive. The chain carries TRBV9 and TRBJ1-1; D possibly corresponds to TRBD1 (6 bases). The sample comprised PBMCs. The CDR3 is CASSVEGDVEQGGTEAFF. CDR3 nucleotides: TGTGCCAGCAGCGTAGAGGGTGATGTGGAACAGGGTGGGACTGAAGCTTTCTTT.